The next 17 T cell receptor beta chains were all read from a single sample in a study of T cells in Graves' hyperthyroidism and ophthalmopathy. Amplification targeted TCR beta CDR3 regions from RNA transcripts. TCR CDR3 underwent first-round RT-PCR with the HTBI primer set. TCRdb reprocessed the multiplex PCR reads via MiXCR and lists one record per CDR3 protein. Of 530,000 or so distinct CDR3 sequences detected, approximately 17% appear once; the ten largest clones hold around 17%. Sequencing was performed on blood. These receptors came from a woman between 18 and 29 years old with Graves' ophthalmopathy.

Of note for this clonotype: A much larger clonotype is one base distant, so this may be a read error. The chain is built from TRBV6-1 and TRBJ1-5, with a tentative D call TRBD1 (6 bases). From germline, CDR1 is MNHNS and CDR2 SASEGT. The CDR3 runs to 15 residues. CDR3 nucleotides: TGTGCCAGCAGTAATGAGGGGGGAAGCAATCAGCCCCCGCATTTT. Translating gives CASSNEGGSNQPPHF.

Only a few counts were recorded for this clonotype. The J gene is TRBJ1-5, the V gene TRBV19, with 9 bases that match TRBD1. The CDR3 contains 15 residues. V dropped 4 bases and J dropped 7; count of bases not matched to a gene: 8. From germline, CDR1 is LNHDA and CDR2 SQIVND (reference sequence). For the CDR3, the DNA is TGTGCCAGTAGTAGCCGGGACAGGGTGAACCAGCCCCAGCATTTT. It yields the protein CASSSRDRVNQPQHF.

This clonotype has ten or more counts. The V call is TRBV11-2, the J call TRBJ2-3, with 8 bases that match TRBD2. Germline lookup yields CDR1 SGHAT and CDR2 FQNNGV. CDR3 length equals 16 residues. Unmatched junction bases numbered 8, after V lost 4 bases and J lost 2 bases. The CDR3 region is CASSSPSGGATDTQYF. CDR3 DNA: TGTGCCAGCAGCTCCCCCAGCGGGGGAGCCACAGATACGCAGTATTTT.

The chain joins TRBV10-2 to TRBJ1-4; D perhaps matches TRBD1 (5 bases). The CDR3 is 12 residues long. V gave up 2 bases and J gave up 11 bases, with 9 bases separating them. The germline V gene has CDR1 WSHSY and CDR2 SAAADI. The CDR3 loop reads CASSEVGGKLFF. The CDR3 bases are TGCGCCAGCAGTGAGGTCGGGGGTAAACTGTTTTTT.

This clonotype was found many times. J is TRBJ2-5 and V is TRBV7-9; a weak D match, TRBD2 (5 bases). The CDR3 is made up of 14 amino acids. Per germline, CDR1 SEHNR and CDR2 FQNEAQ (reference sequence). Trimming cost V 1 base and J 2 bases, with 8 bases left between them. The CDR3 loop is CASSLGRTQETQYF. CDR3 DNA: TGTGCCAGCAGCTTAGGAAGGACTCAAGAGACCCAGTACTTC.

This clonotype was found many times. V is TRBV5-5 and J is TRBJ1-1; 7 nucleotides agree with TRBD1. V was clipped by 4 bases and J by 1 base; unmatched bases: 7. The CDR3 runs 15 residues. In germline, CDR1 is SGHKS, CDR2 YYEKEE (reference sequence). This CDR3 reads CASSGLTGPNTEAFF. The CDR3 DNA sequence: TGTGCCAGCAGCGGGCTGACAGGGCCGAACACTGAAGCTTTCTTT.

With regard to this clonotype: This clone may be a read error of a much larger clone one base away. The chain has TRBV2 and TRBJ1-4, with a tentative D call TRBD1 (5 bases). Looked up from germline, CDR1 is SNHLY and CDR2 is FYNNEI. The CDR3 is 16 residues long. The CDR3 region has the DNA TGTGCCAGCGGTGAAGTCGGGGTGGGGCAAATGGAAAAACTGTTTTTT. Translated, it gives CASGEVGVGQMEKLFF.

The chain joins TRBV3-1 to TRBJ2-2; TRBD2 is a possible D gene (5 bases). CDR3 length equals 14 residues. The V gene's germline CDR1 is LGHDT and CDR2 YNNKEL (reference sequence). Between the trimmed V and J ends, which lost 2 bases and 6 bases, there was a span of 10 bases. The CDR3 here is CASSQPWESGELFF. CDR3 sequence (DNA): TGTGCCAGCAGCCAACCCTGGGAGTCCGGGGAGCTGTTTTTT.

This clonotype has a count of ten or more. CDR3 in DNA: TGTGCCAGCGACTCTCATCCTCGGGGCCGCTCTGAAGCTTTCTTT. It encodes CASDSHPRGRSEAFF. J is TRBJ1-1 and V is TRBV28; D might be TRBD1 (5 bases). V was clipped by 8 bases and J by 6 bases, with 22 bases between them. CDR1 is MDHEN, CDR2 SYDVKM, per germline. CDR3 length: 15 amino acids.

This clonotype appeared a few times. The CDR3 is CASSPSAHQKGNTEAFF. DNA for the CDR3: TGTGCCAGCAGCCCGTCTGCGCATCAAAAAGGGAACACTGAAGCTTTCTTT. This chain joins TRBV7-9 and TRBJ1-1, with D unclear. There are 17 residues in the CDR3. Per germline, CDR1 SEHNR and CDR2 FQNEAQ (reference sequence). Trimming took 5 bases from V and 1 from J, leaving 20 bases between them.

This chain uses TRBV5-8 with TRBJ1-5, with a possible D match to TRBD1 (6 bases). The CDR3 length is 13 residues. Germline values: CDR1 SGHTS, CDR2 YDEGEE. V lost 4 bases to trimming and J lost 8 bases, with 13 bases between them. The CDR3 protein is CASSPDRTKPQHF. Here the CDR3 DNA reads TGTGCCAGCAGCCCCGACAGGACCAAGCCCCAGCATTTT.

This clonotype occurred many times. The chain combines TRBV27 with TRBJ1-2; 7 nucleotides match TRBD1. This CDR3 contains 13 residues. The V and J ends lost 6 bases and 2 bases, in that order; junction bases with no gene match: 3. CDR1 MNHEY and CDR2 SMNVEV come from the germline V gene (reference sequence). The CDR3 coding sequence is TGTGCCAGCAGGGCACAGGGGAACTATGGCTACACCTTC. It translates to CASRAQGNYGYTF.

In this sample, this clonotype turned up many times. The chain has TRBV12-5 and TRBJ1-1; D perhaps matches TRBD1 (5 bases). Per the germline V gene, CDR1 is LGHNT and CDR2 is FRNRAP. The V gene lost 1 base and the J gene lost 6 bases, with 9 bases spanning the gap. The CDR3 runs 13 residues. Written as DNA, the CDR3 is TGTGCTAGTGGTTTGGGTGGGGGATCTGAAGCTTTCTTT. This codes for CASGLGGGSEAFF.

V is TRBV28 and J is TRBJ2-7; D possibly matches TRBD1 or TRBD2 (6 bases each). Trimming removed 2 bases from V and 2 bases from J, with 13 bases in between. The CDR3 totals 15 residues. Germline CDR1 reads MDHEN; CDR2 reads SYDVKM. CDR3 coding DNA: TGTGCCAGCAGTTTAACGGGGGCCCCCGCCTACGAGCAGTACTTC. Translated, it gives CASSLTGAPAYEQYF.

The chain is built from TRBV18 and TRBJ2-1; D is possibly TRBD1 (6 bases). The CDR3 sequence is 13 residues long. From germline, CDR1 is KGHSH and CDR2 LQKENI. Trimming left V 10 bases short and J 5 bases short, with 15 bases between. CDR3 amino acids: CATLGANDNEQFF. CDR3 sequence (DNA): TGTGCCACCTTGGGGGCGAATGACAATGAGCAGTTCTTC.

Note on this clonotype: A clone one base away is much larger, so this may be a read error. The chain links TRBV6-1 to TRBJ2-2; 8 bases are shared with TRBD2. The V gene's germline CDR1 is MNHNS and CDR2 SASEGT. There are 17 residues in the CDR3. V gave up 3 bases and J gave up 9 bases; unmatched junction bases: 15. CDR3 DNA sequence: TGTGCCAGCAGTGAGGGAGCGGGGGCCCTTTATACCTGGGAGCTGTTTTTT. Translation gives CASSEGAGALYTWELFF.

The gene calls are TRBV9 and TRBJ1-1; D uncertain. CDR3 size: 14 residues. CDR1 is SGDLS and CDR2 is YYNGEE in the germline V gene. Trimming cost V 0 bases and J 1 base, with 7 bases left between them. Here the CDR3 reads CASSVVSRNTEAFF. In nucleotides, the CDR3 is TGTGCCAGCAGCGTAGTGTCGAGGAACACTGAAGCTTTCTTT.